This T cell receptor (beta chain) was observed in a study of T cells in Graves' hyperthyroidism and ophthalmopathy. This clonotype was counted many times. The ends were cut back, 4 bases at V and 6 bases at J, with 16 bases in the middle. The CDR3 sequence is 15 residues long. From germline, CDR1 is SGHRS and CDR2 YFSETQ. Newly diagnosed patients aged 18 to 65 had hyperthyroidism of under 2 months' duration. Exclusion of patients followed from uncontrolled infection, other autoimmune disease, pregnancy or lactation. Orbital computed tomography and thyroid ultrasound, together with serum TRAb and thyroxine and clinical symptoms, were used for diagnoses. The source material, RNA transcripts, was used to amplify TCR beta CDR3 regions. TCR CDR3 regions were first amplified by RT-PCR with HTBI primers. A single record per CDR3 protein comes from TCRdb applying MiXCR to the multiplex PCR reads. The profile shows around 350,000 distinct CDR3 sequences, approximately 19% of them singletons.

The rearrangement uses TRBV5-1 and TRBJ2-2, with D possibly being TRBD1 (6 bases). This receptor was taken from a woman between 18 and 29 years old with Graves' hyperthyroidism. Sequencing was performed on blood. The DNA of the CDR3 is TGCGCCAGCAGCCCCCAGGACAGCGGAGCCGGGGAGCTGTTTTTT. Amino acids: CASSPQDSGAGELFF.